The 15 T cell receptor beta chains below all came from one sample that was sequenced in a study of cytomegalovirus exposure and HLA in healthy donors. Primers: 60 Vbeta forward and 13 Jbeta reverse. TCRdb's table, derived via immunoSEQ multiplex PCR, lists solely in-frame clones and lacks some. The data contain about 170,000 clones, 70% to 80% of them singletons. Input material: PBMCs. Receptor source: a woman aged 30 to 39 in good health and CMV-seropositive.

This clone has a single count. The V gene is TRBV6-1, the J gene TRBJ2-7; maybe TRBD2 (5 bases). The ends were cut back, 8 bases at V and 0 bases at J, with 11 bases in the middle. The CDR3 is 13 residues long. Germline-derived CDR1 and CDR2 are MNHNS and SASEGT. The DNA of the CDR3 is TGTGCCAGCGGAGGTGGATTCTCCTACGAGCAGTACTTC. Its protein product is CASGGGFSYEQYF.

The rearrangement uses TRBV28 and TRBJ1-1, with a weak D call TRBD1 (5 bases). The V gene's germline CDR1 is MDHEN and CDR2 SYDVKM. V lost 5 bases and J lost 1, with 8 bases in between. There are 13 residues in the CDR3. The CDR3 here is CASSPGGNTEAFF. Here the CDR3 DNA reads TGTGCCAGCAGTCCGGGGGGGAACACTGAAGCTTTCTTT.

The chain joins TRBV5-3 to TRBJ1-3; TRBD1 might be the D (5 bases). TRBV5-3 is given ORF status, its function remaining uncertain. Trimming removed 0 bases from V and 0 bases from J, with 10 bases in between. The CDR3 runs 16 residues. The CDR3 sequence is CARSLEGHVSGNTIYF. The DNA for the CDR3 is TGTGCCAGAAGCTTGGAGGGGCACGTCTCTGGAAACACCATATATTTT.

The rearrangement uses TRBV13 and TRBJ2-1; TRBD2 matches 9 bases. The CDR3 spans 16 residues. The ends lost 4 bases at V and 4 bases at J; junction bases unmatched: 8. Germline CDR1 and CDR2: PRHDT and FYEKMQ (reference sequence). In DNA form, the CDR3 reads TGTGCCAGCAGCTCTACAACTAGCGGGCGATACAATGAGCAGTTCTTC. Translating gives CASSSTTSGRYNEQFF. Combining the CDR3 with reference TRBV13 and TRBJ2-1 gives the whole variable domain AAGVIQSPRHLIKEKRETATLKCYPIPRHDTVYWYQQGPGQDPQFLISFYEKMQSDKGSIPDRFSAQQFSDYHSELNMSSLELGDSALYFCASSSTTSGRYNEQFFGPGTRLTVL.

The CDR3 DNA is TGTGCCAGCAGCCAAGAATTCCCCTTACATGAAGCTTTCTTT. Translating it yields CASSQEFPLHEAFF. The V call is TRBV14, the J call TRBJ1-1; D is uncertain. V gave up 0 bases and J gave up 7 bases, with 12 bases separating them. The CDR3 extends over 14 amino acids. Germline CDR1 and CDR2: SGHDN and FVKESK.

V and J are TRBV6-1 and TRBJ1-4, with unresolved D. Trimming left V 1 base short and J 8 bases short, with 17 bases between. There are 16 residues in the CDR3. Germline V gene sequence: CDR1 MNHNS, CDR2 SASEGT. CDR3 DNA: TGTGCCAGCAGTGAAGGGGAGCTCAGGCTCAACGAAAAACTGTTTTTT. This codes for CASSEGELRLNEKLFF.

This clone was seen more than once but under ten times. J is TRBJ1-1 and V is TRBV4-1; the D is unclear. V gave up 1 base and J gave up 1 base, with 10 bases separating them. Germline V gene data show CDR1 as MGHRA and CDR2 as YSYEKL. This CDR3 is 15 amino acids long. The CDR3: CASSQVGLKNTEAFF. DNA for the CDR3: TGCGCCAGCAGCCAAGTTGGACTAAAGAACACTGAAGCTTTCTTT.

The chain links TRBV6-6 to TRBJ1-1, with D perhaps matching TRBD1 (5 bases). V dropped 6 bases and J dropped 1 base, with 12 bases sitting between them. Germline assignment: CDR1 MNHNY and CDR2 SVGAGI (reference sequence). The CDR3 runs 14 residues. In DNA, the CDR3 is TGTGCCAGCAGGGAGGGAGGGGCGAACACTGAAGCTTTCTTT. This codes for CASREGGANTEAFF.

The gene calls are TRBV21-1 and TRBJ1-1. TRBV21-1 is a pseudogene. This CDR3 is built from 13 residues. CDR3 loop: CASSKLKNTEAFF. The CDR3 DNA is TGTGCCAGCAGCAAATTAAAGAACACTGAAGCTTTCTTT.

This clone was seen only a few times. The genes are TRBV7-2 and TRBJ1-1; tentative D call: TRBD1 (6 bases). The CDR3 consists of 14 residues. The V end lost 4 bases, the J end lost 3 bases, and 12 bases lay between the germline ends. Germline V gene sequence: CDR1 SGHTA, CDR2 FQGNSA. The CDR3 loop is CASSSSTGHTEAFF. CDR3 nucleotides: TGTGCCAGCAGCTCCAGCACAGGGCACACTGAAGCTTTCTTT.

The CDR3 here is CASSQDAYPYGYTF. CDR3 in DNA: TGTGCCAGCAGCCAAGATGCCTACCCCTATGGCTACACCTTC. The V gene is TRBV14, the J gene TRBJ1-2; D is unclear. The CDR3 spans 14 residues. In germline, CDR1 is SGHDN, CDR2 FVKESK. V was cut by 0 bases and J by 4 bases, with 9 bases left in between.

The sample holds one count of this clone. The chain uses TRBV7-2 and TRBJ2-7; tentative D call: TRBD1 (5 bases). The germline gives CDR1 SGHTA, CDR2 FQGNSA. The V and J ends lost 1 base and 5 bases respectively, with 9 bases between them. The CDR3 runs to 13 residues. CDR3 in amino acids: CASSLVVGDEQYF. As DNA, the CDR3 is TGTGCCAGCAGCTTAGTGGTAGGGGACGAGCAGTACTTC.

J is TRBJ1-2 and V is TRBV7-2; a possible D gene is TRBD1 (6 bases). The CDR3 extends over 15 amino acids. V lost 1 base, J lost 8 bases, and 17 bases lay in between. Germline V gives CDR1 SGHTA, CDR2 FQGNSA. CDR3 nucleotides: TGTGCCAGCAGCTTAGGGACCAGGGGAGTATACGGCTACACCTTC. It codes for CASSLGTRGVYGYTF. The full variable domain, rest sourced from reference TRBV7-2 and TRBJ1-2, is GAGVSQSPSNKVTEKGKDVELRCDPISGHTALYWYRQSLGQGLEFLIYFQGNSAPDKSGLPSDRFSAERTGGSVSTLTIQRTQQEDSAVYLCASSLGTRGVYGYTFGSGTRLTVV.

CDR3 nucleotide sequence: TGTGCCAGCAGGGGTAGGGGGATCTACGAGCAGTACTTC. It is translated as CASRGRGIYEQYF. The chain couples TRBV28 to TRBJ2-7, with D perhaps matching TRBD1 (6 bases). V lost 6 bases, J lost 3 bases, and 12 bases lay in between. This CDR3 is 13 amino acids long. Germline V gene lookup returns CDR1 MDHEN and CDR2 SYDVKM.

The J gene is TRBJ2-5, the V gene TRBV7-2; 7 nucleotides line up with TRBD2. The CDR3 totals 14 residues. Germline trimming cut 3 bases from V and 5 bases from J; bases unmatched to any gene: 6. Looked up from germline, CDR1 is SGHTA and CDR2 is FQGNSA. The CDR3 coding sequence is TGTGCCAGCAGCTTCAGCACCGGGGGGGAGACCCAGTACTTC. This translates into CASSFSTGGETQYF.